One sample yielded the 5 T cell receptor beta chains listed below, sequenced in a study of cytomegalovirus exposure and HLA in healthy donors. Researchers ran the PCR with 60 Vbeta and 13 Jbeta primers. Clones were read by immunoSEQ multiplex PCR, and TCRdb kept only the in-frame ones, dropping some. The sample consists of around 70,000 clones, around four fifths of them appearing once. The specimen sequenced was PBMCs. These TCRs come from a girl under 18 in good health and CMV-seropositive.

CDR3 sequence: CASSLASSTDTQYF. The CDR3 DNA sequence: TGTGCCAGCAGCTTGGCCTCTAGCACAGATACGCAGTATTTT. The chain has TRBV5-6 and TRBJ2-3; D gene ambiguous. Germline CDR1 is SGHDT and CDR2 is YYEEEE. V dropped 0 bases and J dropped 0 bases, with 5 bases sitting between them. CDR3 length: 14 residues.

This chain joins TRBV5-6 and TRBJ2-7; no clear D gene. The germline V and J ends were trimmed by 3 bases and 0 bases, with 16 bases remaining between them. The CDR3 is 16 residues long. Per the germline V gene, CDR1 is SGHDT and CDR2 is YYEEEE. This CDR3 is CASSSKTLRSSYEQYF. The DNA of the CDR3 is TGTGCCAGCAGCTCCAAGACCTTGAGGAGCTCCTACGAGCAGTACTTC.

Only one count was recorded for this clone. J is TRBJ2-3 and V is TRBV4-1; D is perhaps TRBD1 (5 bases). CDR1 is MGHRA and CDR2 is YSYEKL in the germline V gene. Trimming removed 0 bases at V and 10 bases at J, with 14 bases between. The CDR3 spans 14 residues. CDR3 DNA: TGCGCCAGCAGCCAAGAGGGGCGTAGTTACTCGCAGTATTTT. As protein: CASSQEGRSYSQYF.

V is TRBV29-1 and J is TRBJ2-3; D not resolved. V was cut by 8 bases and J by 2 bases, with 11 bases left in between. This CDR3 contains 12 residues. Germline-derived CDR1 and CDR2 are SQVTM and ANQGSEA. The CDR3 region has the DNA TGCAGCCCTTGGTCCTACACAGATACGCAGTATTTT. This sequence encodes CSPWSYTDTQYF.

Points on this clone: At the DNA level, this CDR3 is encoded by other sequences in the same sample as well. The chain uses TRBV6-1 and TRBJ2-7; D gene unclear. The CDR3 consists of 13 residues. The V and J ends lost 0 bases and 3 bases respectively, with 6 bases between them. The germline CDR1 and CDR2 sequences are MNHNS and SASEGT. The CDR3, as DNA: TGTGCCAGCAGTGAAGCGTTCAACTACGAGCAGTACTTC. Translating it yields CASSEAFNYEQYF.